This TCR beta chain was retrieved from a study of T cells in tuberculosis. Germline V lookup: CDR1 MDHEN, CDR2 SYDVKM. The CDR3 extends over 15 amino acids. The trim removed 6 bases at V and 5 bases at J, leaving 12 bases unmatched. Time point reported: new active TB diagnosis, blood taken before or within 7 days of starting treatment. Clones were sequenced by immunoSEQ multiplex PCR, and TCRdb holds only the in-frame ones, with some missing. Of approximately 30,000 clones in the sample, 87% were seen once. The sequencing here drew on PBMCs, taken at tuberculosis diagnosis. The receptor's source is an adult with tuberculosis. This chain connects TRBV28 to TRBJ2-7, with TRBD1 identical over 8 bases. CDR3 nucleotide sequence: TGTGCCAGCAGCCCGGACAGGGAGGTTAATAACGAGCAGTACTTC. Protein sequence: CASSPDREVNNEQYF.